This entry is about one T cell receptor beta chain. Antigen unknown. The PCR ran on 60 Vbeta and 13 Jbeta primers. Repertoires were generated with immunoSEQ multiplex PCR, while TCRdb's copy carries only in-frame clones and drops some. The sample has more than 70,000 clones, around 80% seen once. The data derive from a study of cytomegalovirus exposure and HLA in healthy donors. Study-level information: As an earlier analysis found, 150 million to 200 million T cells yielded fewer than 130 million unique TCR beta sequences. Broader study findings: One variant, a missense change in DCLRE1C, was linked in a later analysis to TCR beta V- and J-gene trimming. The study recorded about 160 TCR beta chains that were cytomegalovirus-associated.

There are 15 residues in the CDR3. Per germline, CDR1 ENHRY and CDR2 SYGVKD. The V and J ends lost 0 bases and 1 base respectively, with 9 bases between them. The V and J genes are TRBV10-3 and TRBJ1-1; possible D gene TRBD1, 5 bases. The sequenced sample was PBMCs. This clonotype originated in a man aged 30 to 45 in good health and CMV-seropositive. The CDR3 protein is CAISESQGTNTEAFF. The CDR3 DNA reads TGTGCCATCAGTGAGTCGCAGGGAACGAACACTGAAGCTTTCTTT.